These 28 T cell receptor beta chains were sequenced from one sample in a study of blood T cell repertoires in COVID-19. The protocol was immunoSEQ multiplex PCR, while the TCRdb copy is restricted to in-frame clones and leaves out a portion. Of 390,000 or so clones listed, around nine tenths are singletons. The sequencing input was PBMCs or T cells enriched from blood (not recorded which). All receptors come from a woman in her forties or fifties who had recovered from COVID-19.

The rearrangement uses TRBV28 and TRBJ1-1, with D possibly TRBD1 on 5 matching bases. Trimming took 7 bases from V and 4 from J, leaving 16 bases between them. Germline V lookup: CDR1 MDHEN, CDR2 SYDVKM. CDR3 length equals 14 residues. CDR3 sequence reads: CASIGGSGPTEAFF. DNA of the CDR3: TGTGCCAGCATCGGGGGATCCGGGCCCACTGAAGCTTTCTTT.

The rearrangement joins TRBV11-1 to TRBJ2-7, with unresolved D. Germline CDR1 SGHAT, CDR2 FQDESV (reference sequence). CDR3 length: 13 residues. V gave up 5 bases and J gave up 2 bases, with 10 bases separating them. As DNA, the CDR3 is TGTGCCAGCAGCCCAAACAGCCCCTACGAGCAGTACTTC. This gives the protein CASSPNSPYEQYF. The variable domain in full, with the rest retrieved from reference TRBV11-1 and TRBJ2-7, is EAEVAQSPRYKITEKSQAVAFWCDPISGHATLYWYRQILGQGPELLVQFQDESVVDDSQLPKDRFSAERLKGVDSTLKIQPAELGDSAMYLCASSPNSPYEQYFGPGTRLTVT.

The V gene is TRBV9, the J gene TRBJ1-1; weak D call: TRBD1 (5 bases). This CDR3 has 15 residues. Germline CDR1 and CDR2: SGDLS and YYNGEE. Trimming removed 5 bases from V and 7 bases from J, with 21 bases in between. CDR3 nucleotide sequence: TGTGCCAGCAGGAAGGGGTTGACAGCTACAGTTGAAGCTTTCTTT. It is translated as CASRKGLTATVEAFF.

The chain is built from TRBV2 and TRBJ1-1, with D tentatively TRBD1 (6 bases). CDR3 length: 12 amino acids. Germline-derived CDR1 and CDR2 are SNHLY and FYNNEI. V lost 9 bases and J 5 bases, leaving 13 bases between the germline ends. The CDR3 nucleotides are TGTGCCAGAGGGGGTTTTGAGACTGAAGCTTTCTTT. This encodes CARGGFETEAFF.

The V call is TRBV3-1 (or the pseudogene TRBV3-2), the J call TRBJ1-2, with 9 nucleotides matching TRBD1. This CDR3 is 15 amino acids long. After removal of 0 bases from V and 6 bases from J, the junction contained 5 bases not matched to a gene. Per the germline V gene, CDR1 is LGHDT and CDR2 is YNNKEL (reference sequence). In nucleotides, the CDR3 is TGTGCCAGCAGCCAAGAGAAGGGACAGGGTAATGGCTACACCTTC. It encodes CASSQEKGQGNGYTF.

A single count supports this clone. The chain carries TRBV25-1 and TRBJ2-2; 7 nucleotides line up with TRBD1. CDR1 and CDR2 (germline): MGHDK, SYGVNS. Trimming took 3 bases from V and 4 from J; bases not matched to a gene: 5. The CDR3 has 15 residues. The CDR3 reads CASSETGLFTGELFF. CDR3 coding DNA: TGTGCCAGCAGTGAGACAGGGTTGTTCACCGGGGAGCTGTTTTTT.

The V call is TRBV21-1, the J call TRBJ1-1; TRBD1, the table's D call, lacks a check against the DNA. TRBV21-1 is a listed pseudogene. This CDR3 has 15 amino acids. The CDR3 coding sequence is TGTGCCAGCCGGCTTCAGGGGGCGCGAAGTACTGAAGCTTTCTTT. This translates into CASRLQGARSTEAFF.

V and J are TRBV7-9 and TRBJ1-4; 11 nucleotides match TRBD1. The V gene end was trimmed by 6 bases and the J gene end by 4 bases; junction bases not matched to a gene: 10. The CDR3 totals 17 residues. Per the germline V gene, CDR1 is SEHNR and CDR2 is FQNEAQ (reference sequence). The CDR3 spells CASSRTGGEGDNEKLFF. In nucleotides, the CDR3 is TGTGCCAGCAGTCGGACAGGGGGCGAGGGGGATAATGAAAAACTGTTTTTT. Together with reference TRBV7-9 and TRBJ1-4, the CDR3 gives the full variable domain: DTGVSQNPRHKITKRGQNVTFRCDPISEHNRLYWYRQTLGQGPEFLTYFQNEAQLEKSRLLSDRFSAERPKGSFSTLEIQRTEQGDSAMYLCASSRTGGEGDNEKLFFGSGTQLSVL.

The chain's CDR3 is CASSLSSTNEKLFF. CDR3 coding DNA: TGTGCCAGCAGCTTAAGCTCGACTAATGAAAAACTGTTTTTT. V gene TRBV7-9 combines with J gene TRBJ1-4; D ambiguous. The germline gives CDR1 SEHNR, CDR2 FQNEAQ (reference sequence). Trimming left V 2 bases short and J 2 bases short, with 6 bases between. The CDR3 consists of 14 residues.

V is TRBV7-6 and J is TRBJ1-6, with D tentatively TRBD1 (5 bases). The CDR3 length is 16 residues. Germline-derived CDR1 and CDR2 are SGHVS and FNYEAQ. The ends were cut back, 4 bases at V and 7 bases at J, with 17 bases in the middle. CDR3 sequence (DNA): TGTGCCAGCAGCTACGACGTGGCAGGGATCAATTCACCCCTCCACTTT. Translation: CASSYDVAGINSPLHF.

The chain combines TRBV27 with TRBJ1-2; the match to TRBD1 covers 7 bases. Germline-derived CDR1 and CDR2 are MNHEY and SMNVEV (reference sequence). The V and J ends lost 5 bases and 0 bases, in that order; junction bases with no gene match: 6. This CDR3 spans 15 amino acids. The CDR3 sequence is CASSRRQGPNYGYTF. The DNA for the CDR3 is TGTGCCAGCAGTCGCAGACAGGGCCCTAACTATGGCTACACCTTC.

This sequence joins TRBV5-6 and TRBJ2-6; maybe TRBD1 (5 bases). This CDR3 spans 16 amino acids. Trimming stripped 1 base from V and 0 bases from J, with 8 bases between. Germline V CDR1 and CDR2: SGHDT, YYEEEE. The CDR3 DNA sequence: TGTGCCAGCAGCTTGTACGACAGCTCTGGGGCCAACGTCCTGACTTTC. Its translation: CASSLYDSSGANVLTF.

The chain is built from TRBV28 and TRBJ2-7; unclear D gene. The CDR3 has 14 residues. V was trimmed by 4 bases and J by 1 base, leaving 11 bases between them. Germline CDR1 MDHEN, CDR2 SYDVKM. CDR3 DNA sequence: TGTGCCAGCAGTTCCCAATCGACTTCCTACGAGCAGTACTTC. Its translation is CASSSQSTSYEQYF.

This chain's CDR3 is CASSDGQGAGEQYF. The CDR3 DNA is TGTGCCAGCAGTGATGGGCAGGGGGCGGGGGAGCAGTACTTC. The chain uses TRBV6-1 and TRBJ2-7; TRBD1 matches 8 bases. The CDR3 is 14 residues long. V lost 3 bases, J lost 7 bases, and 8 bases stayed unmatched. Germline values: CDR1 MNHNS, CDR2 SASEGT.

This chain connects TRBV15 to TRBJ1-4; TRBD1 matches at 7 bases. Trimming took 5 bases from V and 4 from J; bases not matched to a gene: 10. In germline, CDR1 is LNHNV, CDR2 YYDKDF (reference sequence). The CDR3 totals 16 residues. The CDR3, as DNA: TGTGCCACCAGCGAGATCCACGGGACAGTTAATGAAAAACTGTTTTTT. It encodes CATSEIHGTVNEKLFF.

This clone was counted only a few times. The chain has TRBV14 and TRBJ2-7, with D uncertain. Per germline, CDR1 SGHDN and CDR2 FVKESK. The CDR3 sequence is 14 residues long. Trimming removed 0 bases at V and 0 bases at J, with 6 bases between. CDR3 in DNA: TGTGCCAGCAGCCAAGATCAAGCCTCCTACGAGCAGTACTTC. Protein product: CASSQDQASYEQYF.

V and J are TRBV11-2 and TRBJ2-5, with D hard to call. This CDR3 spans 13 amino acids. Germline V lookup: CDR1 SGHAT, CDR2 FQNNGV. Trimming left V 7 bases short and J 2 bases short, with 11 bases between. DNA of the CDR3: TGTGCCAGCATCGGTGTTTCTCAAGAGACCCAGTACTTC. Translated: CASIGVSQETQYF. Filled out from reference TRBV11-2 and TRBJ2-5, the complete variable domain reads EAGVAQSPRYKIIEKRQSVAFWCNPISGHATLYWYQQILGQGPKLLIQFQNNGVVDDSQLPKDRFSAERLKGVDSTLKIQPAKLEDSAVYLCASIGVSQETQYFGPGTRLLVL.

This clone has only a few counts. The chain recombines TRBV27 with TRBJ1-2; possible D gene TRBD1, 5 bases. Trimming pared 2 bases from V and 5 bases from J, leaving 15 bases between. Germline V CDR1 and CDR2: MNHEY, SMNVEV (reference sequence). This CDR3 spans 15 amino acids. The CDR3 DNA is TGTGCCAGCAGTTTAAAAGGGGTAGGGGCTTATGGCTACACCTTC. Residues: CASSLKGVGAYGYTF.

This clone has only one observation. The genes are TRBV3-1 (or the pseudogene TRBV3-2) and TRBJ2-5, with 11 bases lining up with TRBD2. Germline V gene lookup returns CDR1 LGHDT and CDR2 YNNKEL (reference sequence). V lost 4 bases, J lost 3 bases, and 13 bases stayed unmatched. This CDR3 has 18 residues. The CDR3 loop is CASSPPLLAGELEETQYF. CDR3 coding DNA: TGTGCCAGCAGCCCCCCCTTACTAGCGGGGGAACTAGAAGAGACCCAGTACTTC.

In this sample, this clone turned up a few times. The gene calls are TRBV6-5 and TRBJ1-1; TRBD1 aligns across 9 bases. Trimming cost V 6 bases and J 1 base; bases outside gene matches: 6. The length of the CDR3 is 15 residues. Germline V gene sequence: CDR1 MNHEY, CDR2 SVGAGI. The chain's CDR3 is CASRKDRGRNTEAFF. As DNA, the CDR3 is TGTGCCAGCAGGAAGGACAGGGGAAGGAACACTGAAGCTTTCTTT.

The gene calls are TRBV5-5 and TRBJ1-4; D is unclear. Per the germline V gene, CDR1 is SGHKS and CDR2 is YYEKEE (reference sequence). The CDR3 is 16 amino acids. V shed 4 bases and J shed 3 bases, with 16 bases lying between them. The CDR3 loop is CASSLLTEIPNEKLFF. The CDR3 nucleotides read TGTGCCAGCAGCCTGCTAACAGAGATACCTAATGAAAAACTGTTTTTT.

The chain uses TRBV7-9 and TRBJ2-3; a possible D gene is TRBD2 (6 bases). The V end was cut by 0 bases, the J end by 3 bases, with 7 bases between. The length of the CDR3 is 14 residues. CDR1 and CDR2 (germline): SEHNR, FQNEAQ (reference sequence). The CDR3 DNA reads as TGTGCCAGCAGCTTAGCGGGGGGAACAGATACGCAGTATTTT. Translated: CASSLAGGTDTQYF.

The chain recombines TRBV19 with TRBJ2-7, with 8 positions matching TRBD1. The CDR3 length is 15 residues. Trimming took 4 bases from V and 5 from J; bases not matched to a gene: 10. Germline CDR1 reads LNHDA; CDR2 reads SQIVND (reference sequence). The CDR3 bases are TGTGCCAGTAGTACTAGGACAGGGAGCATCGACGAGCAGTACTTC. This sequence encodes CASSTRTGSIDEQYF.

CDR3 region: CASIRKGAGETQYF. CDR3 nucleotide sequence: TGTGCCAGCATTAGGAAGGGGGCCGGAGAGACCCAGTACTTC. V and J are TRBV5-5 and TRBJ2-5, with 7 bases lining up with TRBD1. This CDR3 region has 14 residues. Per germline, CDR1 SGHKS and CDR2 YYEKEE (reference sequence). V trimming: 6 bases; J trimming: 4 bases; junction bases outside the gene matches: 9.

The sample holds a few counts of this clone. The chain uses TRBV28 and TRBJ1-6; perhaps TRBD1 as D (5 bases). Trimming removed 5 bases at V and 7 bases at J, with 15 bases between. The CDR3 totals 15 residues. The germline V gene has CDR1 MDHEN and CDR2 SYDVKM. This chain's CDR3 is CASSPLKGANSPLHF. The CDR3 nucleotides are TGTGCCAGCAGTCCCCTAAAAGGGGCCAATTCACCCCTCCACTTT. Full variable domain (rest looked up from reference TRBV28 and TRBJ1-6): DVKVTQSSRYLVKRTGEKVFLECVQDMDHENMFWYRQDPGLGLRLIYFSYDVKMKEKGDIPEGYSVSREKKERFSLILESASTNQTSMYLCASSPLKGANSPLHFGNGTRLTVT.

This clone was observed a single time. V usage is TRBV9 and J usage is TRBJ1-4, with unresolved D. The germline gives CDR1 SGDLS, CDR2 YYNGEE. The CDR3 is 16 amino acids. The V and J ends lost 2 bases and 0 bases respectively, with 11 bases between them. The CDR3 spells CASSVGSTTTNEKLFF. The CDR3 region has the DNA TGTGCCAGCAGCGTTGGCAGTACCACAACTAATGAAAAACTGTTTTTT.

The gene calls are TRBV12-3 or TRBV12-4 and TRBJ1-2; D might be TRBD1 (6 bases). This CDR3 comprises 13 residues. V lost 5 bases, J lost 3 bases, and 10 bases lay in between. CDR3 nucleotide sequence: TGTGCCAGCAGTGACAGGTCAGACTATGGCTACACCTTC. Translated: CASSDRSDYGYTF.

This chain joins TRBV3-1 (or the pseudogene TRBV3-2) and TRBJ1-1; D uncertain. Germline loops: CDR1 LGHDT, CDR2 YNNKEL (reference sequence). CDR3 size: 14 residues. Trimming took 5 bases from V and 7 from J, leaving 17 bases between them. The CDR3 reads CASSEGSGGLEAFF. The CDR3 DNA sequence: TGTGCCAGCAGCGAAGGAAGTGGAGGGCTTGAAGCTTTCTTT.